This is a list of T cell receptor beta chains from one sample in a study of shared clonotypes between healthy human individuals. Data came from immunoSEQ multiplex PCR; TCRdb stores just in-frame clones and leaves some out. Seen here are about 2.2 million clones, about 93% observed once, and the top ten hold approximately 1.7%. The sequencing sample was made of naive CD8+ T cells from PBMCs. The receptors were sampled from a man between 18 and 35 years old in good health. Some clones in this sample may be carry-over from other donors' samples. The CDR3 runs from the conserved cysteine through the conserved F or W. The order of the fields is CDR3 protein, J gene, V gene, D gene. D genes are given only for firm matches.

CASRGLVGTSGPGANVLTF TRBJ2-6 TRBV7-9 .
CASSNLGFPDTQYF TRBJ2-3 TRBV27 .
CASSEVGHSLNNEQFF TRBJ2-1 TRBV28 .
CASNEGAPEAFF TRBJ1-1 TRBV11-2 TRBD1
CASSSRGETPTNTGELFF TRBJ2-2 TRBV9 .
CASSPGGGSFHEQYF TRBJ2-7 TRBV7-9 .
CASSQSTSENTDTQYF TRBJ2-3 TRBV14 TRBD2
CASSYPLSGDSSYEQYF TRBJ2-7 TRBV11-2 .
CASSKTALIGYTF TRBJ1-2 TRBV5-1 .
CASDGSTGGDYGYTF TRBJ1-2 TRBV19 .
CASSPEPGSGQYF TRBJ2-7 TRBV7-3 .
CASSLALAGGNEQFF TRBJ2-1 TRBV11-2 TRBD2
CASSQLREGTDTQYF TRBJ2-3 TRBV2 TRBD2
CATYETGETQYF TRBJ2-5 TRBV15 .
CASTSGTNTEAFF TRBJ1-1 TRBV28 .
CASSQALVPSSGELFF TRBJ2-2 TRBV4-3 .
CASWDSHSGANVLTF TRBJ2-6 TRBV19 TRBD1